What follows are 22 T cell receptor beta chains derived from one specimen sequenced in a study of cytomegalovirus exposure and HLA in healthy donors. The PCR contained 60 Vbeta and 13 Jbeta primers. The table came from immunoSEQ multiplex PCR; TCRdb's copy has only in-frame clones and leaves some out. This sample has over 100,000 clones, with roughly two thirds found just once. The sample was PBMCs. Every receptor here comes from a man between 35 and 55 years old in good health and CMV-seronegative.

CDR3 in amino acids: CASSFRTGNTEAFF. For the CDR3, the DNA is TGCGCCAGCAGCTTCCGGACAGGGAACACTGAAGCTTTCTTT. This rearrangement joins TRBV5-1 to TRBJ1-1, with 7 bases aligning to TRBD1. Germline-derived CDR1 and CDR2 are SGHRS and YFSETQ. The CDR3 covers 14 residues. With V trimmed by 2 bases and J by 1 base, 2 bases remained unmatched.

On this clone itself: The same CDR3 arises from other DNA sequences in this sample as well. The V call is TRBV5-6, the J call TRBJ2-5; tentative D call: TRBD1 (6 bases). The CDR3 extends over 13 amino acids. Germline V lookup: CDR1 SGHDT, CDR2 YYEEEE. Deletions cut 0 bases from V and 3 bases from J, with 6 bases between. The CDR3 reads CASSLGTEETQYF. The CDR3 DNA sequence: TGTGCCAGCAGCTTGGGGACAGAAGAGACCCAGTACTTC.

CDR3 bases: TGTGCCAGCTCACCAACGGGGGATCCTGGAAACACCATATATTTT. This gives the protein CASSPTGDPGNTIYF. V and J are TRBV18 and TRBJ1-3, with a weak D call TRBD1 (5 bases). This CDR3 is built from 15 residues. Germline-derived CDR1 and CDR2 are KGHSH and LQKENI. The V end lost 2 bases, the J end lost 2 bases, and 10 bases lay between the germline ends.

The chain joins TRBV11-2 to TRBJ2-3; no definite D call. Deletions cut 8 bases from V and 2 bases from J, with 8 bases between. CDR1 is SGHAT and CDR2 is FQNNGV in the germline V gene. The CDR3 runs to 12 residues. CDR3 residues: CASLPSTDTQYF. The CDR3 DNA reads TGTGCCAGCCTCCCCTCCACAGATACGCAGTATTTT.

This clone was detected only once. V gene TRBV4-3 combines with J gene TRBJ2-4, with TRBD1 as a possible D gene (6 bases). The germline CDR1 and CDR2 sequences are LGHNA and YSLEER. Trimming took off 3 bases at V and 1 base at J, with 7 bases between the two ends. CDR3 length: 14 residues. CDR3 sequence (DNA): TGCGCCAGCAGCCAGCAGGGGGCCAAAAACATTCAGTACTTC. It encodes CASSQQGAKNIQYF.

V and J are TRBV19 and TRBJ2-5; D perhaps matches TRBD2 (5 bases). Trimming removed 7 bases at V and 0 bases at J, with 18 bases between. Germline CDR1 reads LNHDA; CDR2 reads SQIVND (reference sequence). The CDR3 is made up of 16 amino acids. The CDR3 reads CASMARAGGYQETQYF. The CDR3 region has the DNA TGTGCCAGTATGGCCCGGGCAGGCGGGTACCAAGAGACCCAGTACTTC.

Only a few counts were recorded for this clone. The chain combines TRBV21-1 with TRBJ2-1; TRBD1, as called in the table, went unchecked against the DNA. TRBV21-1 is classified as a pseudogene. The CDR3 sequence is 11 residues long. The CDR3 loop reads CASKQGNEQFF. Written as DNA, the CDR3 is TGTGCCAGCAAACAGGGCAATGAGCAGTTCTTC.

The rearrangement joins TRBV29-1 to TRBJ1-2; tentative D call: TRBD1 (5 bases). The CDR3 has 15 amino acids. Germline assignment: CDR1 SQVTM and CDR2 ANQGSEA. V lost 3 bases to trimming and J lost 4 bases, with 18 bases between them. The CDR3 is CSVDWGVTAGYGYTF. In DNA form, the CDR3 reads TGCAGCGTTGATTGGGGAGTGACAGCGGGCTATGGCTACACCTTC.

CDR3 loop: CASSSPGLAGSSYEQYF. The CDR3 DNA follows: TGTGCCAGCAGTTCCCCTGGACTAGCGGGGAGCTCCTACGAGCAGTACTTC. This chain joins TRBV28 and TRBJ2-7, with 12 bases that match TRBD2. The CDR3 consists of 17 residues. Trimming at V came to 4 bases and at J to 0 bases, leaving 7 bases not matched to a gene. The germline V gene has CDR1 MDHEN and CDR2 SYDVKM. The entire variable domain, with the rest obtained from reference TRBV28 and TRBJ2-7, is as follows: DVKVTQSSRYLVKRTGEKVFLECVQDMDHENMFWYRQDPGLGLRLIYFSYDVKMKEKGDIPEGYSVSREKKERFSLILESASTNQTSMYLCASSSPGLAGSSYEQYFGPGTRLTVT.

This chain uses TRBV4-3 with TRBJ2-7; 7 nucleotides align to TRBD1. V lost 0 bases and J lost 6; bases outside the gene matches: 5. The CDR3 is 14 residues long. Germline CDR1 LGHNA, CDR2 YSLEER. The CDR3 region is CASSQDHRGLEQYF. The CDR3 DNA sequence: TGCGCCAGCAGCCAAGATCACAGGGGTCTCGAGCAGTACTTC.

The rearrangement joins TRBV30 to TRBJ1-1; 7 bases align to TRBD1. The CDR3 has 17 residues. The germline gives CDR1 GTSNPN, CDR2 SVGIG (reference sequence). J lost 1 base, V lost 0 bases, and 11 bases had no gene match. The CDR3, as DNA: TGTGCCTGGAGTGTATTGCGGTGGGGGACAGAGAACACTGAAGCTTTCTTT. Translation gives CAWSVLRWGTENTEAFF.

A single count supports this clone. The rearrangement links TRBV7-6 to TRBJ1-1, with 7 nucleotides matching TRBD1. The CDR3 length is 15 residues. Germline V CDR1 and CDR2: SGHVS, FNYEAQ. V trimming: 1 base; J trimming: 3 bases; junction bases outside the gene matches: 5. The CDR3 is CASSLEARGDTEAFF. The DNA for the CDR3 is TGTGCCAGCAGCTTAGAGGCCAGGGGGGACACTGAAGCTTTCTTT.

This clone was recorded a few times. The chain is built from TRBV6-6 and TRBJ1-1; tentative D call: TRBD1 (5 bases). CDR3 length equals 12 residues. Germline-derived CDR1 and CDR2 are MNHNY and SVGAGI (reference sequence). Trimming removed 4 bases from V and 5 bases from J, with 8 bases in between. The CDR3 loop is CASSFRETEAFF. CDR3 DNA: TGTGCCAGCAGTTTCAGGGAAACTGAAGCTTTCTTT.

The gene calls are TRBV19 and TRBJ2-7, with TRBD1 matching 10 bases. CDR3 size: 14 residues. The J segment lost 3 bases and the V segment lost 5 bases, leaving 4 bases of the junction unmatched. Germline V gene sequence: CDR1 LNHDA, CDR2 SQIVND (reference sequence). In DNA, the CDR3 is TGTGCCAGTAGTGCCGGGACAGGGGTCTACGAGCAGTACTTC. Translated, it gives CASSAGTGVYEQYF.

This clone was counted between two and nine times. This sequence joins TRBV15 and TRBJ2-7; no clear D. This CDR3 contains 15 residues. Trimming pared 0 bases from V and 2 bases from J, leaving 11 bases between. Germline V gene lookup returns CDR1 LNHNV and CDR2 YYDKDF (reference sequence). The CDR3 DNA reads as TGTGCCACCAGCAGAGATCGAGGCAGCGCCTACGAGCAGTACTTC. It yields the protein CATSRDRGSAYEQYF. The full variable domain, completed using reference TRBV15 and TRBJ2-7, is DAMVIQNPRYQVTQFGKPVTLSCSQTLNHNVMYWYQQKSSQAPKLLFHYYDKDFNNEADTPDNFQSRRPNTSFCFLDIRSPGLGDTAMYLCATSRDRGSAYEQYFGPGTRLTVT.

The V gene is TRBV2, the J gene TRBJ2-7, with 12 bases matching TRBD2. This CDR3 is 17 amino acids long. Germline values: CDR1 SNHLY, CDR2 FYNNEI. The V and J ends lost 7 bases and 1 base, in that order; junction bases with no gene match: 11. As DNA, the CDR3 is TGTGCCAGCATCCATCTAGCGGGGGGGCCTCAATCCTACGAGCAGTACTTC. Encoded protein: CASIHLAGGPQSYEQYF.

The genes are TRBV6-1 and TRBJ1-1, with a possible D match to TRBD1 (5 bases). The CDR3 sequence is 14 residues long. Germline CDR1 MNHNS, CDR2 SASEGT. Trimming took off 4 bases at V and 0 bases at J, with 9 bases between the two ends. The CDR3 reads CASSAGLMNTEAFF. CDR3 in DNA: TGTGCCAGCAGTGCGGGACTGATGAACACTGAAGCTTTCTTT.

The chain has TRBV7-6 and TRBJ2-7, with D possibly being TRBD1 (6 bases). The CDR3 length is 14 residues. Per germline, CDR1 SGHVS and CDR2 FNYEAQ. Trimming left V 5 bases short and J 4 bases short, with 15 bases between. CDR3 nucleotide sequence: TGTGCCAGCAGCCCATCCGGGACACCTTACGAGCAGTACTTC. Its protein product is CASSPSGTPYEQYF.

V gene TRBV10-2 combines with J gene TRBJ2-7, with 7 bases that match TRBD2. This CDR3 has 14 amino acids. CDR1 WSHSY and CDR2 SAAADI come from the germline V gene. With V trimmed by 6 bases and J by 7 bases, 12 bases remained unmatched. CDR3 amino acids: CASRVAGGPVEQYF. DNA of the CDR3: TGCGCCAGCAGGGTAGCGGGCGGACCGGTGGAGCAGTACTTC.

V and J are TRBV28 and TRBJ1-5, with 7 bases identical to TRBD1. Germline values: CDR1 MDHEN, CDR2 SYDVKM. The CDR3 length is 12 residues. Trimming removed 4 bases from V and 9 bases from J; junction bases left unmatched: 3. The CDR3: CASSSYRGPQHF. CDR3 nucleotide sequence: TGTGCCAGCAGTTCCTACAGGGGGCCCCAGCATTTT.

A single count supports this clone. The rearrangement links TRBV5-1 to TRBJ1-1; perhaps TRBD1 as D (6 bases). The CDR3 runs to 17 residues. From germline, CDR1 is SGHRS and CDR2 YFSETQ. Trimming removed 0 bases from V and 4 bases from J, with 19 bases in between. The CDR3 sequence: CASSLEAGARGGTEAFF. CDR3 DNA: TGCGCCAGCAGCTTGGAGGCGGGGGCGCGAGGGGGCACTGAAGCTTTCTTT.

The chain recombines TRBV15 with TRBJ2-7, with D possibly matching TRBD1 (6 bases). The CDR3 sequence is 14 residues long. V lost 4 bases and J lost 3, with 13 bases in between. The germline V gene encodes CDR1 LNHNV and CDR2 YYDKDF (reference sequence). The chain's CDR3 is CATSISTDSYEQYF. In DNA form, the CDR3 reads TGTGCCACCAGCATATCCACGGACAGCTACGAGCAGTACTTC.